These T cell receptor beta chains were read from a single sample in a study of cytomegalovirus exposure and HLA in healthy donors. Produced via immunoSEQ multiplex PCR; TCRdb's table is partial and in-frame only. The sample shows approximately 170,000 clones, 65% to 85% of them seen only once. Material for sequencing was PBMCs. The receptors here all came from a woman aged 18-29 years in good health and CMV-seronegative. Both conserved end residues are part of each CDR3. D genes are given only for firm matches. Not all rows give a size; the values are once, few, many and, for expanded clones, a class.

j_call,d_call,v_call,clone_size,cdr3_aa,cdr3_nt
TRBJ2-3,.,TRBV20-1,once,CSANLGQQYF,TGCAGTGCAAACCTGGGACAGCAGTATTTT
TRBJ2-1,TRBD2,TRBV11-3,.,CASSSRDYKNEQFF,TGTGCCAGCAGCTCCCGGGACTATAAAAATGAGCAGTTCTTC
TRBJ1-1,TRBD1,TRBV30,.,CAWSWDRGGTEAFF,TGTGCCTGGAGCTGGGACAGGGGTGGCACTGAAGCTTTCTTT
TRBJ2-7,TRBD2,TRBV27,.,CASSLSIGLAGVYEQYF,TGTGCCAGCAGTTTATCGATCGGACTAGCGGGGGTGTACGAGCAGTACTTC
TRBJ1-5,.,TRBV29-1,.,CRARFRGVGQPQHF,TGCCGAGCCAGGTTCAGGGGCGTTGGACAGCCCCAGCATTTT
TRBJ2-6,.,TRBV30,.,CAWAPGGHLPGANVLTF,TGTGCCTGGGCCCCTGGGGGCCATCTCCCCGGGGCCAACGTCCTGACTTTC
TRBJ2-3,TRBD1,TRBV10-3,.,CAISDRATDTQYF,TGTGCCATTTCCGACAGGGCAACAGATACGCAGTATTTT
TRBJ2-1,.,TRBV5-1,.,CASSQDSLYYNEQFF,TGCGCCAGCAGTCAGGACAGTCTTTACTACAATGAGCAGTTCTTC
TRBJ1-2,.,TRBV7-9,.,CASSLSFGQPYGYTF,TGTGCCAGCAGCTTAAGCTTTGGACAGCCCTATGGCTACACCTTC
TRBJ2-1,TRBD1,TRBV6-1,few,CASTLGETGSNEQFF,TGTGCCAGCACCCTAGGGGAGACAGGGAGCAATGAGCAGTTCTTC
TRBJ2-3,.,TRBV2,.,CATSGGYRDTQYF,TGTGCCACCAGCGGCGGGTACCGGGATACGCAGTATTTT
TRBJ1-3,.,TRBV11-3,.,CASGQNSGNTIYF,TGTGCCAGCGGACAGAACTCTGGAAACACCATATATTTT
TRBJ2-5,TRBD2,TRBV28,.,CASTLAGEETQYF,TGTGCCAGCACACTAGCGGGAGAAGAGACCCAGTACTTC
TRBJ2-1,TRBD2,TRBV4-3,.,CASSQDWTAGDYNEQFF,TGCGCCAGCAGCCAAGATTGGACGGCGGGAGACTACAATGAGCAGTTCTTC
TRBJ2-7,TRBD1,TRBV5-6,.,CASSLGTGTFEQYF,TGTGCCAGCAGCTTAGGGACAGGCACCTTCGAGCAGTACTTC
TRBJ2-5,TRBD1,TRBV5-4,.,CASSLNLDRVQYF,TGTGCCAGCAGCCTTAACCTCGACAGGGTGCAGTACTTC
TRBJ2-7,TRBD2,TRBV6-1,few,CASSIAGETYF,TGTGCCAGCAGCATAGCGGGAGAGACGTACTTC
TRBJ2-7,TRBD1,TRBV27,.,CASSFRSGGQPYEQYF,TGTGCCAGCAGTTTTAGGTCTGGGGGACAGCCCTACGAGCAGTACTTC
TRBJ1-2,TRBD1,TRBV5-4,.,CATWGKGARNYGYTF,TGTGCCACCTGGGGGAAGGGGGCACGGAACTATGGCTACACCTTC
TRBJ1-3,.,TRBV19,.,CASRATGNTIYF,TGTGCCAGTAGAGCCACGGGAAACACCATATATTTT
TRBJ2-7,.,TRBV27,.,CASSLWTRDEQYF,TGTGCCAGCAGTTTGTGGACTCGCGACGAGCAGTACTTC
TRBJ2-7,TRBD2,TRBV6-5,once,CASSYTSGISYEQYF,TGTGCCAGCAGTTACACTAGCGGGATCTCCTACGAGCAGTACTTC
TRBJ2-1,TRBD2,TRBV9,.,CASSPRGAGGHSNEQFF,TGTGCCAGCAGCCCCCGAGGAGCGGGAGGGCATTCTAATGAGCAGTTCTTC
TRBJ2-5,.,TRBV5-1,.,CASSLDIEETQYF,TGCGCCAGCAGCTTGGATATCGAAGAGACCCAGTACTTC
TRBJ1-4,.,TRBV4-1,.,CASSPAGTRNEKLFF,TGCGCCAGCAGCCCGGCCGGGACTCGGAATGAAAAACTGTTTTTT
TRBJ2-7,TRBD2,TRBV5-6,.,CASSLRGTSRNEQYF,TGTGCCAGCAGCTTGAGGGGGACTAGCCGAAACGAGCAGTACTTC
TRBJ2-3,TRBD2,TRBV5-6,few,CASSLAGAGGASTDTQYF,TGTGCCAGCAGCTTGGCCGGAGCGGGAGGGGCTAGCACAGATACGCAGTATTTT
TRBJ2-1,TRBD2,TRBV10-1,once,CASSESGGLAASYNEQFF,TGCGCCAGCAGTGAGTCCGGTGGGCTAGCGGCCTCCTACAATGAGCAGTTCTTC
TRBJ1-2,.,TRBV14,.,CASSLTFYGYTF,TGTGCCAGCAGCCTTACATTTTATGGCTACACCTTC
TRBJ1-2,TRBD1,TRBV2,.,CASRETGAKRDYGYTF,TGTGCCAGCAGGGAGACAGGGGCCAAAAGGGACTATGGCTACACCTTC
TRBJ1-3,.,TRBV6-1,.,CASMALSGNTIYF,TGTGCCAGCATGGCCCTCTCTGGAAACACCATATATTTT
TRBJ1-2,.,TRBV19,.,CASSLVPQVNYGYTF,TGTGCCAGCTCTCTAGTGCCCCAAGTAAACTATGGCTACACCTTC
TRBJ2-7,TRBD1,TRBV5-1,.,CASSLGGTGPYEQYF,TGCGCCAGCAGCTTGGGCGGGACAGGGCCCTACGAGCAGTACTTC
TRBJ1-1,TRBD1,TRBV7-8,.,CASSNGQGGMNTEAFF,TGTGCCAGCAGCAACGGACAGGGAGGCATGAACACTGAAGCTTTCTTT
TRBJ2-1,.,TRBV12-5,.,CASGFEAESSYNEQFF,TGTGCTAGTGGTTTTGAGGCGGAAAGCTCCTACAATGAGCAGTTCTTC
TRBJ1-3,.,TRBV4-2,.,CASSQGTAGSGNTIYF,TGTGCCAGCAGCCAAGGTACTGCTGGGAGTGGAAACACCATATATTTT